The rows below give T cell receptor beta chains drawn from one sample of a study of OX40 agonist ivuxolimab in advanced cancers. The repertoire was sequenced with immunoSEQ multiplex PCR; TCRdb's copy has only in-frame clones and lacks some. The sample has 45,000 to 60,000 clones, roughly 90% seen once. Sequencing used CD4+ or CD8+ T cells sorted from blood, obtained in a trial of the OX40 agonist ivuxolimab. The origin of the receptors is an adult with an advanced solid tumor such as melanoma, head and neck, liver or kidney cancer. Both conserved end residues are part of each CDR3. A D gene is named only where the DNA matches it firmly. Expanded clones get a size class; other rows say once, few or many, or leave the size out.

J: TRBJ1-3
V: TRBV6-1
size: few
D: -
CDR3: CASSEGSLPSGNTIYF
DNA: TGTGCCAGCAGTGAAGGGTCCTTACCCTCTGGAAACACCATATATTTT

J: TRBJ2-3
V: TRBV4-1
size: -
D: TRBD1
CDR3: CASSLDQGASDTQYF
DNA: TGCGCCAGCAGCCTTGACCAGGGGGCATCAGATACGCAGTATTTT

J: TRBJ1-3
V: TRBV9
size: once
D: -
CDR3: CASSVGDSSGNTIYF
DNA: TGTGCCAGCAGCGTAGGCGACAGCTCTGGAAACACCATATATTTT

J: TRBJ2-5
V: TRBV18
size: once
D: TRBD1
CDR3: CASSPPDRVGETQYF
DNA: TGTGCCAGCTCACCCCCGGACAGGGTAGGAGAGACCCAGTACTTC

J: TRBJ1-5
V: TRBV11-2
size: -
D: -
CDR3: CASSLDGRRDQPQHF
DNA: TGTGCCAGCAGCTTAGATGGAAGGCGGGATCAGCCCCAGCATTTT

J: TRBJ1-2
V: TRBV2
size: -
D: TRBD1
CDR3: CASRAGTDRINYGYTF
DNA: TGTGCCAGCAGAGCCGGGACAGACCGAATTAACTATGGCTACACCTTC

J: TRBJ2-5
V: TRBV5-1
size: -
D: -
CDR3: CASSQPGRPGAQYF
DNA: TGCGCCAGCAGTCAACCGGGACGCCCAGGGGCCCAGTACTTC

J: TRBJ1-2
V: TRBV29-1
size: -
D: TRBD1
CDR3: CSVVQGNGYTF
DNA: TGCAGCGTTGTACAGGGGAATGGCTACACCTTC

J: TRBJ1-5
V: TRBV4-2
size: -
D: -
CDR3: CASSQGVSNQPQHF
DNA: TGTGCCAGCAGCCAAGGGGTTAGCAATCAGCCCCAGCATTTT

J: TRBJ2-5
V: TRBV5-5
size: -
D: -
CDR3: CASSREDSTQETQYF
DNA: TGTGCCAGCAGCCGAGAAGACAGCACCCAAGAGACCCAGTACTTC

J: TRBJ1-1
V: TRBV5-8
size: -
D: -
CDR3: CASSLVRAGTQAFF
DNA: TGTGCCAGCAGCTTGGTGAGGGCAGGGACCCAAGCTTTCTTT

J: TRBJ2-2
V: TRBV11-2
size: -
D: -
CDR3: CASSRWENTGELFF
DNA: TGTGCCAGCAGCCGGTGGGAGAACACCGGGGAGCTGTTTTTT

J: TRBJ2-2
V: TRBV29-1
size: -
D: -
CDR3: CSVPRTLNTGELFF
DNA: TGCAGCGTTCCGCGGACACTGAACACCGGGGAGCTGTTTTTT

J: TRBJ2-1
V: TRBV21-1
size: -
D: -
CDR3: CASSKGKPPHEQFF
DNA: TGTGCCAGCAGTAAGGGGAAGCCCCCCCATGAGCAGTTCTTC

J: TRBJ2-1
V: TRBV7-2
size: -
D: TRBD1
CDR3: CASSLVGTGLHEQFF
DNA: TGTGCCAGCAGCTTAGTGGGGACAGGGCTTCATGAGCAGTTCTTC